This T cell receptor beta chain was found in a study of OX40 agonist ivuxolimab in advanced cancers. Study-level background: Ivuxolimab was an agonistic, fully human IgG2 monoclonal antibody directed against OX40 (CD134), a costimulatory receptor. Intravenous ivuxolimab was administered to patients every 2 weeks at six dose levels: 0.01, 0.1, 0.3, 1.5, 3 and 10 mg/kg. Of the approximately 50 dose-escalation patients, hepatocellular carcinoma was present in roughly 19, melanoma in around 15, renal cell carcinoma in 9 and head and neck cancer in 9. In the dose-escalation cohort, around four fifths of patients were male, and the mean age was around 65 years with a range of about 20 to 80. Patients were allowed to have had prior anti-PD-1, anti-PD-L1 or anti-CTLA-4 therapy, and approximately 41% of the dose-escalation patients had previously received checkpoint inhibitors. Partial responses occurred in three dose-escalation patients: two with cutaneous melanoma and one with hepatocellular carcinoma. Peripheral TCRbeta sequencing aimed to test whether ivuxolimab altered TCR sequence diversity and caused clonal T-cell expansion. The monotherapy dose-escalation portion (N ≈ 56 patients) of the phase I ivuxolimab trial is reported in the paper. Beyond this particular receptor, the publication reports: At doses from 0.1 to 3.0 mg/kg, clonal expansion was seen in both CD4+ and CD8+ blood T cells between baseline and week 6. In the 0.1-3.0 mg/kg groups, partial responders were among the patients with the lowest normalized peripheral clonal expansion, particularly in CD8+ T cells. On average, CD8+ T cells showed more expanded clones than CD4+ T cells after ivuxolimab. Low levels of normalized T-cell clonal expansion were also shown by some nonresponding patients. The antigen specificity of the clonally expanded peripheral T cells was not determined.

The cysteine opens and the phenylalanine closes a CDR3 of 12 amino acids. Only CDR3 DNA is held: 36 bases, read in frame from base 1. V sheds 0 bases and J sheds 4 bases, leaving 0 bases between their ends. Taken from the germline V gene, the CDR1 and CDR2 loops are MNHEY and SVGAGI. Regarding this clone: What antigen it recognizes has not been identified. No qualities accompany the bases; no much larger clone lies one base away.

Patients with autoimmune disease history or receiving systemic immunosuppression were excluded from the trial. Peripheral blood for TCR sequencing was collected from all dose cohorts at baseline, on cycle 4 day 1, and on cycle 7 day 1. The samples were taken from a phase I, first-in-human, multicenter, open-label dose-escalation trial of ivuxolimab. Adults with locally advanced or metastatic head and neck squamous cell, hepatocellular, melanoma or renal cell carcinoma were enrolled in the trial. Before TCR sequencing, CD4+ T cells and CD8+ T cells from peripheral blood were sorted into separate populations. Genomic DNA was extracted from sorted cells for sequencing of the TCRbeta CDR3 region. The immunoSEQ Assay was used for sequencing of TCRbeta CDR3 regions. TCRdb carries this immuneACCESS record with in-frame sequences only. Its versions omit some clonotypes, under half of them owing to an unresolved V gene in the studies checked, with the rest unexplained. This sample lists some 44,000 clones; more than 70% were detected once. The ten largest clones represent 5% to 6% of the sample.

This receptor was taken from an adult with an advanced solid tumor such as melanoma, head and neck, liver or kidney cancer. Here the chain combines TRBV6-5 and TRBJ2-2; too little of a D gene remains to name it. Material: CD4+ or CD8+ T cells sorted from blood, obtained in a trial of the OX40 agonist ivuxolimab. The CDR3 has the sequence CASSYSTGELFF. The nucleotides are TGTGCCAGCAGTTACTCCACCGGGGAGCTGTTTTTT.